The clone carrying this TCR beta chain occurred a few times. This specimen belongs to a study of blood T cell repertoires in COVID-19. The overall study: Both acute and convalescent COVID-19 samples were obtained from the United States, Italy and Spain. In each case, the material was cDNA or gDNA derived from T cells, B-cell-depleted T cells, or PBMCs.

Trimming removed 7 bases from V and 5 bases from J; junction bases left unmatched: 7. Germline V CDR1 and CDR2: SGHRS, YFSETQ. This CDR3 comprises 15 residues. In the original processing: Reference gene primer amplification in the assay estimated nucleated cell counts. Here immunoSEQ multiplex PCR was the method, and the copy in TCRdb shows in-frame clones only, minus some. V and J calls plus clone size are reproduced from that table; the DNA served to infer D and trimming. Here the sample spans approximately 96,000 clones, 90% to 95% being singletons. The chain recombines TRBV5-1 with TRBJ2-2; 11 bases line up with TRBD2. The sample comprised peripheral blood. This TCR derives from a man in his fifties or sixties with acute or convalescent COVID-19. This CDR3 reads CASGGTSGATGELFF. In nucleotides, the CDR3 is TGCGCCAGCGGCGGGACTAGCGGTGCAACCGGGGAGCTGTTTTTT.